The text below deals with one T cell receptor (beta chain). Its cognate antigen is unknown. These data originate in a study of cytomegalovirus exposure and HLA in healthy donors. Study summary: Roughly 180 million T cells yielded around 120 million unique TCR beta sequences in earlier analysis.

PCR used 60 Vbeta primers and 13 Jbeta primers. Sequencing was performed with immunoSEQ multiplex PCR; in TCRdb, only in-frame clones are kept and a portion is missing. The data contain 150,000 to 200,000 clones, around four fifths of them singletons. The CDR3 has 18 amino acids. Germline V CDR1 and CDR2: LNHDA, SQIVND (reference sequence). V shed 2 bases and J shed 0 bases, with 17 bases lying between them. Findings of the study overall: In an earlier analysis, in approximately 630 donors, most V segments appeared productive either ~87% or ~30% of the time. As a later analysis showed, a missense DCLRE1C variant was linked to trimming of TCR beta V- and J-genes.

The sequence was obtained from a woman aged 40 to 55 in good health and CMV-seronegative. The chain has TRBV19 and TRBJ1-5, with TRBD1 as a possible D gene (5 bases). Material for sequencing was PBMCs. The DNA for the CDR3 is TGTGCCAGTAGTATACCCCCCGGGACGGACTATAGCAATCAGCCCCAGCATTTT. Residues: CASSIPPGTDYSNQPQHF. Based on the CDR3 plus reference TRBV19 and TRBJ1-5, the full variable domain is DGGITQSPKYLFRKEGQNVTLSCEQNLNHDAMYWYRQDPGQGLRLIYYSQIVNDFQKGDIAEGYSVSREKKESFPLTVTSAQKNPTAFYLCASSIPPGTDYSNQPQHFGDGTRLSIL.